This TCR beta chain was captured in a study of identifying expanded T cells in peripheral blood. Clones were sequenced by immunoSEQ multiplex PCR, and TCRdb holds only the in-frame ones, with some missing. The sample holds over 75,000 clones; more than 70% are singletons and the top ten take approximately 4%. V was shortened by 7 bases and J by 4 bases, with 8 bases between the two germline ends. This CDR3 comprises 12 residues. Germline CDR1 reads MDHEN; CDR2 reads SYDVKM. This TCR was recovered from a person aged 18 to 70 in good health. This chain uses TRBV28 with TRBJ2-1; D remains unclear. The sample consisted of blood. CDR3 sequence: CASTDDYNEQFF. CDR3 DNA: TGTGCCAGCACGGACGATTACAATGAGCAGTTCTTC.